This T cell receptor (beta chain) was found in a study of blood T cells in healthy people across ages. Germline-derived CDR1 and CDR2 are DFQATT and SNEGSKA (reference sequence). The CDR3 runs to 13 residues. V gave up 3 bases and J gave up 4 bases, with 10 bases separating them. This clonotype was counted between two and nine times. The study drew donors from healthy Caucasian individuals in Russia aged roughly 6 to 90. Staff drew roughly 10 milliliters of peripheral blood from each donor. A second PCR, run for about 7 to 11 cycles, used a sample-barcoded 5' primer plus a J-beta primer mix. TCRdb ran MiXCR on the 5' RACE reads and lists one entry per CDR3 protein. This table holds more than 1 million distinct CDR3 sequences, under 45% found once.

The sample consisted of blood. The chain carries TRBV20-1 and TRBJ1-5, with a tentative D call TRBD1 (5 bases). The clonotype was recovered from a woman aged 60-75 years in good health. CDR3 nucleotides: TGCAGTGCTAGTGGGGGGTGGAATCAGCCCCAGCATTTT. This sequence encodes CSASGGWNQPQHF.